This is a list of T cell receptor beta chains from one sample in a study of blood T cell repertoires in COVID-19. Sequenced by immunoSEQ multiplex PCR; TCRdb stores in-frame clones only, minus some. The repertoire consists of some 400,000 clones, with around 87% occurring once and the leading ten covering 2% to 2.5%. The sequencing input was peripheral blood. The receptor source for this set is a woman aged 60 to 75 with COVID-19, enrolled during active disease. CDR3s include the opening cysteine and the closing phenylalanine or tryptophan. A D gene is named only where the DNA matches it firmly. The size of a clone is reported for some rows only, either as once, few or many, or as a class for expanded clones.

v_call	j_call	d_call	clone_size	cdr3_nt	cdr3_aa
TRBV28	TRBJ1-5	-	-	TGTGCCAGCAGTTTTCACGGGTCGATCAATCAGCCCCAGCATTTT	CASSFHGSINQPQHF
TRBV11-2	TRBJ1-6	TRBD1	-	TGTGCCAGCAGCTCGGTACAGGGGGCCGGTAGGTCACCCCTCCACTTT	CASSSVQGAGRSPLHF
TRBV9	TRBJ1-2	-	-	TGTGCCAGCAGCGTGTCAGGGGAGAGGTATGGCTACACCTTC	CASSVSGERYGYTF
TRBV28	TRBJ2-3	-	-	TGTGCCAGCAAAGGCGGGGGCACAGATACGCAGTATTTT	CASKGGGTDTQYF
TRBV28	TRBJ1-1	-	-	TGTGCCAGCAGTTCCTGGAGCGTGAACACTGAAGCTTTCTTT	CASSSWSVNTEAFF
TRBV6-5	TRBJ1-1	-	-	TGTGCCAGCAGATTACAGAACACTGAAGCTTTCTTT	CASRLQNTEAFF
TRBV15	TRBJ1-2	-	-	TGTGCCACCAGCAGACACGAGGGACACCATAACTATGGCTACACCTTC	CATSRHEGHHNYGYTF
TRBV18	TRBJ2-7	TRBD1	-	TGTGCCAGCTCACCAATCAGACAGGGGTCCTACGAGCAGTACTTC	CASSPIRQGSYEQYF
TRBV5-1	TRBJ2-3	TRBD2	-	TGCGCCAGCAGCCTAGGAGCGCGGGGGGGCCTCGCAGATACGCAGTATTTT	CASSLGARGGLADTQYF
TRBV28	TRBJ2-1	-	-	TGTGCCAGCAGCCCCGACAGGAGCTCCTACAATGAGCAGTTCTTC	CASSPDRSSYNEQFF
TRBV9	TRBJ2-7	TRBD1	-	TGTGCCAGCAGCGGAGGGGGCGCCCCCTACGAGCAGTACTTC	CASSGGGAPYEQYF
TRBV5-1	TRBJ1-1	-	-	TGCGCCAGCAGCTCTCGGGTGGGGGGCACTGAAGCTTTCTTT	CASSSRVGGTEAFF
TRBV6-6	TRBJ1-2	-	-	TGTGCCAGCAGTTACCCGGATTTGAGGGGCTACACCTTC	CASSYPDLRGYTF
TRBV7-9	TRBJ1-1	-	few	TGTGCCAGCAGCTTATCAAATTCAGAAGCTTTCTTT	CASSLSNSEAFF
TRBV7-9	TRBJ2-5	TRBD2	few	TGTGCCAGCGGGGGGGAGTGGGAGACCCAGTACTTC	CASGGEWETQYF
TRBV5-5	TRBJ2-1	TRBD2	-	TGTGCCAGCAGCACGACCACTAGCGGGGGGCTGAATGAGCAGTTCTTC	CASSTTTSGGLNEQFF
TRBV5-1	TRBJ1-1	-	-	TGCGCCAGCAGCCATATGGACAAGAGCACCATGAACACTGAAGCTTTCTTT	CASSHMDKSTMNTEAFF
TRBV11-3	TRBJ2-1	-	-	TGTGCCAGCAGCTTAGGGCAATACAATGAGCAGTTCTTC	CASSLGQYNEQFF
TRBV5-1	TRBJ1-1	-	-	TGCGCCAGCAGCTCTGGGACGGGGGACACTGAAGCTTTCTTT	CASSSGTGDTEAFF
TRBV7-3	TRBJ2-1	-	-	TGTGCCAGCAGCTTAGGAGCGGGCCTCTCCTACAATGAGCAGTTCTTC	CASSLGAGLSYNEQFF
TRBV6-1	TRBJ1-2	TRBD1	-	TGTGCCAGCAGTGAGACAGGGAGATATGGCTACACCTTC	CASSETGRYGYTF
TRBV7-9	TRBJ2-4	TRBD2	many	TGTGCCAGCAGCTTTACTAGCGGCAACATTCAGTACTTC	CASSFTSGNIQYF
TRBV6-5	TRBJ2-2	-	-	TGTGCCAGCAGTTACTCGACGGGGGGCGCGAGGGGGGAGCTGTTTTTT	CASSYSTGGARGELFF
TRBV4-1	TRBJ2-7	TRBD1	-	TGCGCCAGCAGCCAAGGGTACCGCGGGACAGGAGGGGCCTACGAGCAGTACTTC	CASSQGYRGTGGAYEQYF
TRBV12-3/TRBV12-4	TRBJ1-6	-	once	TGTGCCAGCAGGACTGGATCTTCACCCCTCCACTTT	CASRTGSSPLHF
TRBV5-1	TRBJ1-4	-	-	TGCGCCACCTCAACAGGTTCGTTGAGCGAAAAACTGTTTTTT	CATSTGSLSEKLFF
TRBV3-1/TRBV3-2	TRBJ1-5	-	-	TGTGCCAGCAGCCAAGATCTGGGGGCCGTTCAGCCCCAGCATTTT	CASSQDLGAVQPQHF
TRBV7-6	TRBJ2-7	TRBD2	-	TGTGCCAGCAGTAGGGGGAGTAGCGGGGGTTACGAGCAGTACTTC	CASSRGSSGGYEQYF
TRBV7-2	TRBJ2-2	-	once	TGTGCCAGCAGCTTAGTAAAGAACACCGGGGAGCTGTTTTTT	CASSLVKNTGELFF
TRBV5-5	TRBJ1-6	-	-	TGTGCCAGCAGCTTGGCGCTGGCTGGGCATTCACCCCTCCACTTT	CASSLALAGHSPLHF
TRBV19	TRBJ1-2	TRBD1	-	TGTGCCAGTATCAGGACAGGAGAAAACTATGGCTACACCTTC	CASIRTGENYGYTF
TRBV6-4	TRBJ2-4	-	-	TGTGCCAGCAATAACTCCAAAGGAGGCGACAAAAACATTCAGTACTTC	CASNNSKGGDKNIQYF
TRBV5-5	TRBJ1-2	TRBD1	-	TGTGCCAGCAGCGCGTTAGGGGACAGCTATGGCTACACCTTC	CASSALGDSYGYTF
TRBV6-6	TRBJ1-2	-	-	TGTGCCAGCAGTTATCTGAGGGTCAGGGGTGGCTATGGCTACACCTTC	CASSYLRVRGGYGYTF
TRBV13	TRBJ2-1	TRBD2	-	TGTGCCAGCAGCCCGGTAGCGGGGTATCACAATGAGCAGTTCTTC	CASSPVAGYHNEQFF
TRBV5-4	TRBJ2-2	-	-	TGTGCCAGCAGCCCGAGAGAGGGGAACACCGGGGAGCTGTTTTTT	CASSPREGNTGELFF
TRBV18	TRBJ2-2	-	many	TGTGCCAGCTCACCTGTCGGTCAGGGAGGCACCGGGGAGCTGTTTTTT	CASSPVGQGGTGELFF
TRBV18	TRBJ1-2	TRBD1	-	TGTGCCAGCTCGAGGACAGGGCCTGGCTACACCTTC	CASSRTGPGYTF
TRBV7-2	TRBJ1-5	-	once	TGTGCCAGCAGCTTAGACAGTAGCAATCAGCCCCAGCATTTT	CASSLDSSNQPQHF
TRBV7-2	TRBJ1-6	-	-	TGTGCCAGCAGCGCACCGGGTCTGTATAATTCACCCCTCCACTTT	CASSAPGLYNSPLHF
TRBV9	TRBJ2-5	-	-	TGTGCCAGCAGCCAGGGGGGAGGTAACATTGTGGGGACAGCTGGGGACCAAGAGACCCAGTACTTC	CASSQGGGNIVGTAGDQETQYF
TRBV2	TRBJ1-6	TRBD1	-	TGTGCCAGCAGTCGAACCGGGACAGGGTTAATGACCCTCCACTTT	CASSRTGTGLMTLHF